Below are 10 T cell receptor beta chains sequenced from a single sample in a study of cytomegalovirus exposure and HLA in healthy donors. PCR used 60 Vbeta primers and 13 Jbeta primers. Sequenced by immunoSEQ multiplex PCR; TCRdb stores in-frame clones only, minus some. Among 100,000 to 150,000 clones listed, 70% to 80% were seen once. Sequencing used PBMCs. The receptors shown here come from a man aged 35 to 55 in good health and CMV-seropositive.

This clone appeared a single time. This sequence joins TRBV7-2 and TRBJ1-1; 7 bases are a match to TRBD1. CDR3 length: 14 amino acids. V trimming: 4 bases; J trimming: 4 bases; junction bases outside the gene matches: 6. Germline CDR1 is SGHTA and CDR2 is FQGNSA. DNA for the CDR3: TGTGCCAGCAGCTCCGGGCAGGGGGTCACTGAAGCTTTCTTT. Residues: CASSSGQGVTEAFF. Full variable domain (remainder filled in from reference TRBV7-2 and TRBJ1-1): GAGVSQSPSNKVTEKGKDVELRCDPISGHTALYWYRQSLGQGLEFLIYFQGNSAPDKSGLPSDRFSAERTGGSVSTLTIQRTQQEDSAVYLCASSSGQGVTEAFFGQGTRLTVV.

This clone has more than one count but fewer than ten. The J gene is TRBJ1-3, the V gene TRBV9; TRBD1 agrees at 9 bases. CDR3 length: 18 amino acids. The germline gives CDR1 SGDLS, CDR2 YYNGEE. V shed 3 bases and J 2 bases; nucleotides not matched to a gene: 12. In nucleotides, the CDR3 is TGTGCCAGCAGCGCCCACTCACAGGGGGCAGGTACTGGAAACACCATATATTTT. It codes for CASSAHSQGAGTGNTIYF.

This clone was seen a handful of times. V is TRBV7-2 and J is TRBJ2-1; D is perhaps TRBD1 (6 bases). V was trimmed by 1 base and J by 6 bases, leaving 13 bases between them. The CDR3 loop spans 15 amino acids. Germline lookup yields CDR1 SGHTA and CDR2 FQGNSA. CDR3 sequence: CASSLGPRGINEQFF. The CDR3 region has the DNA TGTGCCAGCAGCTTAGGTCCTAGGGGGATCAATGAGCAGTTCTTC. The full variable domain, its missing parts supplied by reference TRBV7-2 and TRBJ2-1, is GAGVSQSPSNKVTEKGKDVELRCDPISGHTALYWYRQSLGQGLEFLIYFQGNSAPDKSGLPSDRFSAERTGGSVSTLTIQRTQQEDSAVYLCASSLGPRGINEQFFGPGTRLTVL.

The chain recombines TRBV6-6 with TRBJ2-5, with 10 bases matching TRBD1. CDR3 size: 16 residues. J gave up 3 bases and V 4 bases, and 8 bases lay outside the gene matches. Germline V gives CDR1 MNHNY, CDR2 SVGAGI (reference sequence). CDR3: CASSFSTGGEKETQYF. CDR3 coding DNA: TGTGCCAGCAGTTTTTCGACAGGGGGCGAGAAAGAGACCCAGTACTTC.

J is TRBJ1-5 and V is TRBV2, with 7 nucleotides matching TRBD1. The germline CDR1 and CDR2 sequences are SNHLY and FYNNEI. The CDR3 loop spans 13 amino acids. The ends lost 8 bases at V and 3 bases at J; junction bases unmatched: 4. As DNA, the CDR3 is TGTGCCAGCGACAGGGACTCCAATCAGCCCCAGCATTTT. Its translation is CASDRDSNQPQHF.

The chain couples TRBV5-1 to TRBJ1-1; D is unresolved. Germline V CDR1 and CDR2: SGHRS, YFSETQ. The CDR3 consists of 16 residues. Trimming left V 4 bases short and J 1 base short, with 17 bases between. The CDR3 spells CASSARVDMGNTEAFF. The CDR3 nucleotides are TGCGCCAGCAGCGCGCGAGTTGACATGGGGAACACTGAAGCTTTCTTT.

As DNA, the CDR3 is TGTGCCAGCAGTTTAAGTGAGGGCGTTAATCAGCCCCAGCATTTT. Translating gives CASSLSEGVNQPQHF. The chain has TRBV28 and TRBJ1-5, with unresolved D. CDR1 is MDHEN, CDR2 SYDVKM, per germline. The CDR3 is 15 amino acids. V was pared by 2 bases and J by 4 bases, with 12 bases between.

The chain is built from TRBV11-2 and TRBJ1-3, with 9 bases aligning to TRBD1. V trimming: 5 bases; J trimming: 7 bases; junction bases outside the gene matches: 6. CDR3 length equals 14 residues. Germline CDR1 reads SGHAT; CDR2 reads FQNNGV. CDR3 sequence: CASSRDRVLNTIYF. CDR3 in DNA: TGTGCCAGCAGCCGGGACAGGGTTTTGAACACCATATATTTT.

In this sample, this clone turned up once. CDR3 DNA sequence: TGTGCCAGCAGTGAAGTGCGACTAGCGGGACAAGAGACCCAGTACTTC. The encoded protein is CASSEVRLAGQETQYF. The chain joins TRBV2 to TRBJ2-5; 11 bases are a match to TRBD2. Germline lookup yields CDR1 SNHLY and CDR2 FYNNEI. The ends lost 1 base at V and 2 bases at J; junction bases unmatched: 3. This CDR3 has 16 residues.

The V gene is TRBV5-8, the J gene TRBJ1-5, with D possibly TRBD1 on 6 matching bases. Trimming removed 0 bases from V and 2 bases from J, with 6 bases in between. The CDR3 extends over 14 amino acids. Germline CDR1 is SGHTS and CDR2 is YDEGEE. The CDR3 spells CASSLGTGNQPQHF. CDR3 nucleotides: TGTGCCAGCAGCTTGGGGACAGGCAATCAGCCCCAGCATTTT.